These 14 T cell receptor beta chains originate from one sample sequenced in a study of T-cell reconstitution after alpha-beta-depleted transplantation in children. Unique molecular identifiers were built into the TCRbeta library. MiXCR, applied by TCRdb to the PCR reads, yields one record per CDR3 protein. Of 210,000 or so distinct CDR3 sequences in the sample, about 9.2% were seen once. The material sequenced was PBMCs from the stem cell graft donor, taken from the stem cell graft. The receptors originated from a human donor who donated a stem cell graft to a child with acute lymphoblastic leukemia.

This clonotype was recorded many times. The V gene is TRBV12-3 or TRBV12-4, the J gene TRBJ1-1; D is unclear. Trimming took 1 base from V and 1 from J, leaving 7 bases between them. There are 14 residues in the CDR3. CDR3 amino acids: CASSLEEGNTEAFF. The CDR3 DNA sequence: TGTGCCAGCAGTTTAGAAGAGGGGAACACTGAAGCTTTCTTT.

This clonotype has just a few counts. This chain links TRBV12-3 or TRBV12-4 with TRBJ1-1; maybe TRBD1 (5 bases). The length of the CDR3 is 14 residues. V was trimmed by 2 bases and J by 6 bases, leaving 13 bases between them. The CDR3, as DNA: TGTGCCAGCAGTTTATATACCGGGACGGCTGAAGCTTTCTTT. Its protein is CASSLYTGTAEAFF.

The chain is built from TRBV7-2 and TRBJ2-2; D is tentatively TRBD1 or TRBD2 (7 bases each). There are 15 residues in the CDR3. Germline values: CDR1 SGHTA, CDR2 FQGNSA. Trimming took 4 bases from V and 5 from J, leaving 14 bases between them. CDR3 nucleotide sequence: TGTGCCAGCAGCTCAGGGGGGGGGTGGACCGGGGAGCTGTTTTTT. It specifies CASSSGGGWTGELFF.

The sample holds many counts of this clonotype. The chain combines TRBV29-1 with TRBJ2-1, with D hard to call. The CDR3 spans 12 residues. The V end was cut by 8 bases, the J end by 0 bases, with 8 bases between. The germline gives CDR1 SQVTM, CDR2 ANQGSEA. CDR3 loop: CSLTSSYNEQFF. CDR3 coding DNA: TGCAGCCTCACCAGCTCCTACAATGAGCAGTTCTTC.

The chain links TRBV27 to TRBJ1-2; D is undetermined. The ends were cut back, 5 bases at V and 8 bases at J, with 18 bases in the middle. CDR1 and CDR2 (germline): MNHEY, SMNVEV (reference sequence). The CDR3 sequence is 14 residues long. The CDR3 sequence is CASSLTGGRKGYTF. DNA for the CDR3: TGTGCCAGCAGTCTCACCGGCGGACGTAAAGGCTACACCTTC.

The chain combines TRBV5-1 with TRBJ2-3; D is perhaps TRBD1 (5 bases). CDR1 SGHRS and CDR2 YFSETQ come from the germline V gene. The CDR3 is 17 residues long. Trimming left V 5 bases short and J 0 bases short, with 19 bases between. The CDR3 region has the DNA TGCGCCAGCAGGACGGCAGGGCAAAAAACTAGCACAGATACGCAGTATTTT. Translating it yields CASRTAGQKTSTDTQYF. Full variable domain (missing parts from reference TRBV5-1 and TRBJ2-3): KAGVTQTPRYLIKTRGQQVTLSCSPISGHRSVSWYQQTPGQGLQFLFEYFSETQRNKGNFPGRFSGRQFSNSRSEMNVSTLELGDSALYLCASRTAGQKTSTDTQYFGPGTRLTVL.

This clonotype was observed at least ten times. J is TRBJ1-3 and V is TRBV29-1, with no clear D. V lost 4 bases to trimming and J lost 2 bases, with 12 bases between them. This CDR3 contains 14 residues. Germline V gene lookup returns CDR1 SQVTM and CDR2 ANQGSEA. CDR3 in DNA: TGCAGCGTTGGTCTGGGGTCCGCTGGAAACACCATATATTTT. It specifies CSVGLGSAGNTIYF. Full variable domain (remainder filled in from reference TRBV29-1 and TRBJ1-3): SAVISQKPSRDICQRGTSLTIQCQVDSQVTMMFWYRQQPGQSLTLIATANQGSEATYESGFVIDKFPISRPNLTFSTLTVSNMSPEDSSIYLCSVGLGSAGNTIYFGEGSWLTVV.

Comments on this clonotype: As the CDR3 is not closed by the conserved phenylalanine or tryptophan, this likely results from a read error. The DNA is omitted, as the CDR3 cannot be located on it reliably, and the CDR3 follows TCRdb's listing. V is TRBV21-1 and J is TRBJ1-6; TRBD1 reflects the table's D call only, with no check against the DNA. TRBV21-1 is shown as a pseudogene. The CDR3 adds up to 13 amino acids, both ends counted. This CDR3 reads CASSRRGNSPLHY.

This clonotype has a count of ten or more. J is TRBJ1-5 and V is TRBV5-1; D unresolved. V lost 0 bases and J lost 4, with 8 bases in between. The CDR3 totals 14 residues. Germline CDR1 and CDR2: SGHRS and YFSETQ. Here the CDR3 DNA reads TGCGCCAGCAGCTTGGGCTCTGGGAATCAGCCCCAGCATTTT. Encoded protein: CASSLGSGNQPQHF. Full variable domain (outside the CDR3, taken from reference TRBV5-1 and TRBJ1-5): KAGVTQTPRYLIKTRGQQVTLSCSPISGHRSVSWYQQTPGQGLQFLFEYFSETQRNKGNFPGRFSGRQFSNSRSEMNVSTLELGDSALYLCASSLGSGNQPQHFGDGTRLSIL.

This clonotype was seen repeatedly, ten times or more. V usage is TRBV5-1 and J usage is TRBJ2-2; D call uncertain. Germline lookup yields CDR1 SGHRS and CDR2 YFSETQ. CDR3 length: 14 residues. V lost 0 bases to trimming and J lost 9 bases, with 12 bases between them. The CDR3 bases are TGCGCCAGCAGCTTGGTGTCCACCCCGTGGGAGCTGTTTTTT. It specifies CASSLVSTPWELFF. Full variable domain (remainder filled in from reference TRBV5-1 and TRBJ2-2): KAGVTQTPRYLIKTRGQQVTLSCSPISGHRSVSWYQQTPGQGLQFLFEYFSETQRNKGNFPGRFSGRQFSNSRSEMNVSTLELGDSALYLCASSLVSTPWELFFGEGSRLTVL.

The rearrangement uses TRBV5-4 and TRBJ2-2; 10 nucleotides line up with TRBD1. There are 14 residues in the CDR3. The V segment lost 4 bases and the J segment 8 bases; nucleotides outside the gene matches: 5. CDR1 SGHNT and CDR2 YYREEE come from the germline V gene (reference sequence). The CDR3 protein is CASSPDRGAGELFF. The CDR3, as DNA: TGTGCCAGCAGCCCGGACAGGGGGGCGGGGGAGCTGTTTTTT.

The chain is built from TRBV5-1 and TRBJ2-1; 9 bases line up with TRBD1. V trimming: 0 bases; J trimming: 7 bases; junction bases outside the gene matches: 5. Per germline, CDR1 SGHRS and CDR2 YFSETQ. The CDR3 extends over 15 amino acids. The CDR3 protein is CASSLEGQGGNEQFF. The CDR3 bases are TGCGCCAGCAGCTTGGAGGGACAGGGTGGGAATGAGCAGTTCTTC.

The V and J genes are TRBV20-1 and TRBJ1-2; D not resolved. The V end was cut by 1 base, the J end by 4 bases, with 7 bases between. CDR1 DFQATT and CDR2 SNEGSKA come from the germline V gene (reference sequence). This CDR3 is built from 12 residues. CDR3 in amino acids: CSARVGTYGYTF. The CDR3 DNA reads TGCAGTGCTAGAGTAGGCACCTATGGCTACACCTTC.

This rearrangement joins TRBV29-1 to TRBJ1-1; TRBD1 might be the D (5 bases). Germline V gene lookup returns CDR1 SQVTM and CDR2 ANQGSEA. V lost 6 bases and J lost 1, with 12 bases in between. This CDR3 has 13 residues. CDR3 loop: CSVPQGENTEAFF. For the CDR3, the DNA is TGCAGCGTACCCCAGGGAGAGAACACTGAAGCTTTCTTT.